This record looks at one T cell receptor (beta chain) sequence and its context. It was with a sample-barcoded 5' primer and a J-beta primer mix that a second PCR of roughly 7 to 12 cycles was run. MiXCR was run by TCRdb on the 5' RACE reads, yielding one entry per CDR3 protein. The data hold a few hundred thousand distinct CDR3 sequences, with 25% to 30% observed a single time. Germline-derived CDR1 and CDR2 are MNHNY and SVGAGI (reference sequence). V lost 5 bases and J lost 3, with 11 bases in between. The CDR3 has 13 residues. This entry is derived from a study of blood T cells in healthy people across ages.

This clonotype was sampled from a woman in her seventies in good health. Sequencing was done on a sample of blood. The chain recombines TRBV6-6 with TRBJ2-7; D is perhaps TRBD1 (5 bases). The CDR3 protein is CASSKGTGYEQYF. The CDR3 DNA follows: TGTGCCAGCAGTAAGGGTACAGGCTACGAGCAGTACTTC.